This TCR beta chain appears in the sequencing data of a study of technical replicates of blood from a handful of donors. Some clones are missing from TCRdb's copy, which holds only in-frame ones; the method was immunoSEQ multiplex PCR. The sample carries just over 80,000 clones, about 94% recorded once. Germline CDR1 reads MNHNS; CDR2 reads SASEGT. CDR3 length: 14 amino acids. The V gene lost 3 bases and the J gene lost 7 bases, with 16 bases spanning the gap. Specimen: T cells isolated from PBMCs. The chain links TRBV6-1 to TRBJ2-7, with a tentative D call TRBD1 (6 bases). This clonotype was obtained from a human donor in good health. The CDR3 coding sequence is TGTGCCAGCAGTGAGCTCCCGACAGGCGGGGAGCAGTACTTC. This sequence encodes CASSELPTGGEQYF.